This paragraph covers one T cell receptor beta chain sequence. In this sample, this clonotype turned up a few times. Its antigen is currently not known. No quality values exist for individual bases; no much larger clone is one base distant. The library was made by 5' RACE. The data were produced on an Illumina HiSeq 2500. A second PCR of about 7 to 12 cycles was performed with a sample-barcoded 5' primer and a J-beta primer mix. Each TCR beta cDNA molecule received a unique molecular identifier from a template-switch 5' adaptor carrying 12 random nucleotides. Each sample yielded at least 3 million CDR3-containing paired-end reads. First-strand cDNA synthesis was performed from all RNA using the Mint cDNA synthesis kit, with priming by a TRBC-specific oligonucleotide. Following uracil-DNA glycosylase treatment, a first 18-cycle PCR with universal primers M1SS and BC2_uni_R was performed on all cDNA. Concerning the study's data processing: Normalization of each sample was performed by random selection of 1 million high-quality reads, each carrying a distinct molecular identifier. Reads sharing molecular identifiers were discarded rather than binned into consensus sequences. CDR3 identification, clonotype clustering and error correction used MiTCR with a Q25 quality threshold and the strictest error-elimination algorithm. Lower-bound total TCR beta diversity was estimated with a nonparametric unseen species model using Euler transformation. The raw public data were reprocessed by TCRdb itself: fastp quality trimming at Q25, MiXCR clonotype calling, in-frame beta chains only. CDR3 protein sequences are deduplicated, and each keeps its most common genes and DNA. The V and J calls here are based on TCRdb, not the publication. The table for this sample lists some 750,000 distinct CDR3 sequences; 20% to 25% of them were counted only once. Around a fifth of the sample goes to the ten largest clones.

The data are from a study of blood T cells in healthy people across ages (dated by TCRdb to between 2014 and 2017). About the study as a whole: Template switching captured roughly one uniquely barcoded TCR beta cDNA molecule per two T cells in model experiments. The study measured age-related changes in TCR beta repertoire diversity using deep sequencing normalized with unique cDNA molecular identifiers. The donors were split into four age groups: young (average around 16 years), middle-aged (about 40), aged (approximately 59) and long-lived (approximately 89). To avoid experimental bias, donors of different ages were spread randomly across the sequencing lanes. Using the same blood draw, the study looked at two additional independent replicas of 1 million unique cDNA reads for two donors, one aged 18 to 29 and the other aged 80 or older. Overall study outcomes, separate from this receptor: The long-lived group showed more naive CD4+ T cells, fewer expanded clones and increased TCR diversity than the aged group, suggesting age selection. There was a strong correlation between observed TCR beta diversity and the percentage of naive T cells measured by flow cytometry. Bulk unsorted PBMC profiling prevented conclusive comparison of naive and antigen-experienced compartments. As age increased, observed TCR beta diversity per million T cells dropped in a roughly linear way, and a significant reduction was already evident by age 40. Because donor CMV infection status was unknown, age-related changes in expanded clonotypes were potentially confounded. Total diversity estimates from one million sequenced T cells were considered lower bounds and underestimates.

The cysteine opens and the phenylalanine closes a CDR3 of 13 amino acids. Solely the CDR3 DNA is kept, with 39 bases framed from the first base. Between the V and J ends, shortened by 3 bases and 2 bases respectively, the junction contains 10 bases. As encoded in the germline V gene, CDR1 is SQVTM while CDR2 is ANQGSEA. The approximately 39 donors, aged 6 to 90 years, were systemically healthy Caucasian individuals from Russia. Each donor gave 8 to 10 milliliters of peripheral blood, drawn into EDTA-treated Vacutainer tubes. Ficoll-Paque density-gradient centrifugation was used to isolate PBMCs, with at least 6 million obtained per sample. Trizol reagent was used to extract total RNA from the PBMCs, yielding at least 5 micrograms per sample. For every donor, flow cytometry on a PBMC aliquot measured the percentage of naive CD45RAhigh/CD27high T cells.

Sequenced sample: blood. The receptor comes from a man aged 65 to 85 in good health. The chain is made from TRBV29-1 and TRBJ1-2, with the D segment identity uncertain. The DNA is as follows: TGCAGCGTTGAGCAGGTGTTGAACTATGGCTACACCTTC. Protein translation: CSVEQVLNYGYTF. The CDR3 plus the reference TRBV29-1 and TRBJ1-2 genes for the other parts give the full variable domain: SAVISQKPSRDICQRGTSLTIQCQVDSQVTMMFWYRQQPGQSLTLIATANQGSEATYESGFVIDKFPISRPNLTFSTLTVSNMSPEDSSIYLCSVEQVLNYGYTFGSGTRLTVV.